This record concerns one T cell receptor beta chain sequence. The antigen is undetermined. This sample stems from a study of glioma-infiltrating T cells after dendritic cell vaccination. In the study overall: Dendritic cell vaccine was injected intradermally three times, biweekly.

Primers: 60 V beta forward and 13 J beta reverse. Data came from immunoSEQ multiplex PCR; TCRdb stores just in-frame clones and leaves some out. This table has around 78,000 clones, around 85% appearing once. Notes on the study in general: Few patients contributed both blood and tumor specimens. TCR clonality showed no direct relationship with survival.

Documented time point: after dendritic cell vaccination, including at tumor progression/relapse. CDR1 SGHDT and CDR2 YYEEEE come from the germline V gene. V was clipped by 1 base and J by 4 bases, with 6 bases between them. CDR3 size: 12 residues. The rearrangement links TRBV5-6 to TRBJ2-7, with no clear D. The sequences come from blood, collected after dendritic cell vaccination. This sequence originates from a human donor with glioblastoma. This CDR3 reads CASSLSLYEQYF. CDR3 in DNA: TGTGCCAGCAGCTTGAGCCTTTACGAGCAGTACTTC.